The subject of this entry is one TCR beta chain. Which antigen it targets is not known. There are no base qualities to consult, and no much larger clone falls within one base. This entry belongs to a study of T-cell memory formation after mild COVID-19 (dated by TCRdb to about 2021). Broadly, across the study: TCR sequence clusters from the two donors were found to be largely donor specific. In a couple of donors, T-cell clones that expanded and contracted after mild COVID-19 were followed by sequencing TCRalpha and TCRbeta repertoires longitudinally. The cohort comprised two young, previously healthy adult volunteers, one female and one male. Study-wide conclusions, independent of this receptor: Contracting CD4+ clones turned up mainly in the CM and EM memory subsets, whereas EMRA was where CD8+ clones were enriched. Whether the second-wave clones peaking on day 37 were SARS-CoV-2 specific was not confirmed. Only a couple of mild cases were covered in the study, and larger cohorts including severe cases with pre-infection samples were considered necessary. From day 15 to 85, contracting clones showed balanced CD4/CD8 phenotypes, whereas a second wave of clones that expanded from day 15 to 37 leaned towards CD4+. Some responding clones were found in pre-infection memory, which suggests that pre-existing cross-reactive memory T cells took part in the SARS-CoV-2 response.

Ficoll-Paque density gradient centrifugation was the method used to isolate PBMCs. For sequencing, an Illumina NovaSeq 6000 was employed. TCRalpha and TCRbeta cDNA libraries were constructed by 5'RACE with constant-segment primers, with sample barcodes and unique molecular identifiers being introduced. RNA was extracted from every sample with Trizol reagent. Amplification of the libraries took two PCR steps, and the second step added a second sample barcode plus Illumina TruSeq adapters. Sequencing of libraries was performed on an Illumina NovaSeq with 2 x 150 bp paired-end reads. As for the authors' bioinformatics: Demultiplexing of reads and collapsing into UMI-guided consensus sequences were performed with migec v1.2.7. Using mixcr v2.1.11, UMI consensuses were aligned to TRA and TRB V and J templates and then assembled into clonotypes. A clonotype was counted as expanded or contracted only if both edgeR and NoisET called the change significant, with noise models trained on biological replicates. For edgeR calls, a false discovery rate-adjusted p below 0.01 and a log2 fold-change threshold of 1 were applied. As an exploratory analysis of dynamics, max-normalized trajectories of the 1000 most abundant clonotypes were examined with PCA combined with hierarchical clustering. Each responding clone was given a CD4 or CD8 phenotype based on the CD4+ and CD8+ repertoires, which had been sequenced separately. The raw public data were reprocessed by TCRdb itself: fastp quality trimming at Q25, MiXCR clonotype calling, in-frame beta chains only. Rows are unified per CDR3 protein, each entry keeping the most common DNA and genes. The V and J calls come from TCRdb's annotation, not from the publication. Recorded for this sample are hundreds of thousands of distinct CDR3 sequences; 20% to 25% of them occurred a single time. Clones ranked in the top ten supply about 8.2% of the sample.

CDR3 length: 14 amino acids, cysteine to phenylalanine. Only CDR3 DNA is held: 42 bases, read in frame from base 1. CDR1 and CDR2 were assigned from the germline V gene as SQVTM and ANQGSEA. V loses 4 bases, J loses 5 bases, and the germline ends lie 17 bases apart. Sequencing was performed on PBMCs or a T cell subset sorted from them (not recorded which). The sequence was obtained from an adult woman who had mild COVID-19 (a few samples of this study predate the infection). The sample titles of this study are shuffled in the database, so cell type and time point are left out; the donor was told from shared clones. The chain is encoded by TRBV29-1 joined to TRBJ2-5; a weak D assignment points to TRBD2 (6 bases agree). This receptor carries the CDR3 CSVVSGSFPETQYF. The sequence in DNA is TGCAGCGTTGTTTCCGGGAGCTTTCCGGAGACCCAGTACTTC. The variable domain in full, with residues beyond the CDR3 obtained from the reference TRBV29-1 and TRBJ2-5 genes, is SAVISQKPSRDICQRGTSLTIQCQVDSQVTMMFWYRQQPGQSLTLIATANQGSEATYESGFVIDKFPISRPNLTFSTLTVSNMSPEDSSIYLCSVVSGSFPETQYFGPGTRLLVL.